This T cell receptor beta chain was captured by sequencing in a study of T cell clonotyping in hematopoietic cell transplantation. Findings and limits, study-wide: Few recipient clonotypes overlapped donors; over 95% were de novo at given depth.

On this clone: Its antigen is undetermined.

Trimming took off 3 bases at V and 7 bases at J, with 16 bases between the two ends. Germline CDR1 MGHRA, CDR2 YSYEKL. This CDR3 has 16 residues. Some clones are missing from TCRdb's copy, which holds only in-frame ones; the method was immunoSEQ multiplex PCR. The sample holds roughly 9,800 clones, less than 60% seen once. This clonotype originated in a female patient in her fifties or sixties who had an allogeneic stem cell transplant from an unrelated donor, so the T cells may come from the graft donor. Some clones in this sample may be carry-over from other donors' samples. The V call is TRBV4-1, the J call TRBJ1-6; no definite D call. The source was peripheral blood mononuclear cells, collected 100 days after allogeneic stem cell transplant. The CDR3 region has the DNA TGCGCCAGCAGCCACGCCGAGAGTTCGAGGAATTCACCCCTCCACTTT. As protein: CASSHAESSRNSPLHF.